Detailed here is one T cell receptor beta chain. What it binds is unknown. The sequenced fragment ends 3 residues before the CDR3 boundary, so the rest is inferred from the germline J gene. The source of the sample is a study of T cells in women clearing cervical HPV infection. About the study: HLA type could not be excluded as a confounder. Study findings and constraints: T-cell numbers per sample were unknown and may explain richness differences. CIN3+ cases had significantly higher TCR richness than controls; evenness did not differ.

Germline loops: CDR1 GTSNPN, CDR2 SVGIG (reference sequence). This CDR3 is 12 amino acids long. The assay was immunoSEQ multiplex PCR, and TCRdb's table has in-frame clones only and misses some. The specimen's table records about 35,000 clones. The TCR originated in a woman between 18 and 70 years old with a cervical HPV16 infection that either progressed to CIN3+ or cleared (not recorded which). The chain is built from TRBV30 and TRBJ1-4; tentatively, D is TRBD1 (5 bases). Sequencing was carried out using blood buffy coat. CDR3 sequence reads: CAWSDGGGILFF. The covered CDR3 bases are TGTGCCTGGAGTGACGGCGGGGGGATA.